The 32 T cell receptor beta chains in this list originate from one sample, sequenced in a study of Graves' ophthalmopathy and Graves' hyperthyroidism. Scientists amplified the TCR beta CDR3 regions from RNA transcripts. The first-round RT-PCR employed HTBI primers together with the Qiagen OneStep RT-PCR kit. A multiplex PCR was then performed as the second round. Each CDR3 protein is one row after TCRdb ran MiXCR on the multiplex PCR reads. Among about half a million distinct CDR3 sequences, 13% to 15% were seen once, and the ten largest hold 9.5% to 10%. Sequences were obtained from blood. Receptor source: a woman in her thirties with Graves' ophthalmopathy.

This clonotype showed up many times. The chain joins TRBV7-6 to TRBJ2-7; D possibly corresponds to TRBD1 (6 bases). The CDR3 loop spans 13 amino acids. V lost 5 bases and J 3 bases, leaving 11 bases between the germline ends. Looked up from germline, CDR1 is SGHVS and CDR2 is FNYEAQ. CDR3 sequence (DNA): TGTGCCAGCAGCACAGTACAGGGCTACGAGCAGTACTTC. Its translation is CASSTVQGYEQYF.

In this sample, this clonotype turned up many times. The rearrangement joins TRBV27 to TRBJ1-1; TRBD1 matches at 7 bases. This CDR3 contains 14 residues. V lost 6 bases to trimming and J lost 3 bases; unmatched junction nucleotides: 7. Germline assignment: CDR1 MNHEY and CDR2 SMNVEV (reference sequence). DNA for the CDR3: TGTGCCAGCAGGACGACAGGGTGGTACACTGAAGCTTTCTTT. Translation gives CASRTTGWYTEAFF.

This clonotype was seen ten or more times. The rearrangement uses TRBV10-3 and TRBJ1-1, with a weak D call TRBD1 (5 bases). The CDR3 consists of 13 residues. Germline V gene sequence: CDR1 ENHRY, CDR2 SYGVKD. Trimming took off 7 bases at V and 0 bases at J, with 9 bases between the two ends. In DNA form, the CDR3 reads TGTGCCATCAAAATGGACATGAACACTGAAGCTTTCTTT. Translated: CAIKMDMNTEAFF.

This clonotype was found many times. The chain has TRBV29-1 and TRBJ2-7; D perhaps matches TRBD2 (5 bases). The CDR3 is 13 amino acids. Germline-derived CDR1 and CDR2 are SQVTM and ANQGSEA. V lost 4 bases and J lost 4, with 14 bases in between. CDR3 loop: CSVVPGNGYEQYF. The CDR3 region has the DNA TGCAGCGTTGTTCCGGGGAATGGTTACGAGCAGTACTTC.

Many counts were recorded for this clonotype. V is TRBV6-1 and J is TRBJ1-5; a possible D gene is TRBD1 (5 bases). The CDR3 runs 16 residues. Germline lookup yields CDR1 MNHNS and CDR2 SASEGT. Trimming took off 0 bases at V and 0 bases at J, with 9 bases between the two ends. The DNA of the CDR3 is TGTGCCAGCAGTGAAGCGGCAGGGATTAGCAATCAGCCCCAGCATTTT. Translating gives CASSEAAGISNQPQHF.

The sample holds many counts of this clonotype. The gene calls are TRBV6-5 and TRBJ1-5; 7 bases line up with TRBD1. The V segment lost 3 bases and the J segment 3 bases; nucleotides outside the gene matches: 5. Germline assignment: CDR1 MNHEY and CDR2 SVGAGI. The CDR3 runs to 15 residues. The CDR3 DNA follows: TGTGCCAGCAGTTATGCGGACAGGTACAATCAGCCCCAGCATTTT. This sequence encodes CASSYADRYNQPQHF.

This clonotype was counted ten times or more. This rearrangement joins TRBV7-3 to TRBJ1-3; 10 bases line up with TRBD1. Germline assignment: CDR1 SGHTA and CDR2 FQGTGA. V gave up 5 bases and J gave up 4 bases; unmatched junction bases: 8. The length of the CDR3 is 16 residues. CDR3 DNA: TGTGCCAGCAGCCAAGGACAGGGGGAGGCGGGAAACACCATATATTTT. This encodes CASSQGQGEAGNTIYF.

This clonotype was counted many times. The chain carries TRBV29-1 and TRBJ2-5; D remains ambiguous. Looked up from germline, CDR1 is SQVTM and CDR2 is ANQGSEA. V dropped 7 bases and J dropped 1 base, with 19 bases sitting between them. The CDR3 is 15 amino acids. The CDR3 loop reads CSADENRLSQETQYF. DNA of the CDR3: TGCAGCGCTGACGAAAACAGACTTTCCCAAGAGACCCAGTACTTC.

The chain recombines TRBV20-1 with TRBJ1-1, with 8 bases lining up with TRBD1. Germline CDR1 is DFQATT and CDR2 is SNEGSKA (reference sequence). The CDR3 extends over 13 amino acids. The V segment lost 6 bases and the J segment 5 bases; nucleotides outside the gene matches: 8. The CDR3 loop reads CSASGTGETEAFF. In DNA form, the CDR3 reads TGCAGTGCGAGCGGGACAGGCGAGACTGAAGCTTTCTTT.

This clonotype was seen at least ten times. The CDR3 spells CASSLTGAQRGEQYF. CDR3 bases: TGTGCCAGCAGCTTAACAGGGGCGCAAAGGGGTGAGCAGTACTTC. V is TRBV11-2 and J is TRBJ2-7; 7 nucleotides agree with TRBD1. CDR1 is SGHAT, CDR2 FQNNGV, per germline. The CDR3 consists of 15 residues. With V trimmed by 2 bases and J by 7 bases, 11 bases remained unmatched.

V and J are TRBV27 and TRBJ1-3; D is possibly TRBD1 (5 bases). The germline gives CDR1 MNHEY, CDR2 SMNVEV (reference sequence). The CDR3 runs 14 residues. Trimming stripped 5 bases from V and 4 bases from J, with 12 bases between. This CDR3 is CASSEQAWGNTIYF. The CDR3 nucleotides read TGTGCCAGCAGTGAACAGGCTTGGGGAAACACCATATATTTT.

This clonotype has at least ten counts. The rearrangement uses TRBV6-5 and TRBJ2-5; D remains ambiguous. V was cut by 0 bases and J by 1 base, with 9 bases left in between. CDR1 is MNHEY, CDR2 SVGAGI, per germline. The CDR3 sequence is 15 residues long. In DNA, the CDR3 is TGTGCCAGCAGTTACTCCTCGCCAGGCCAAGAGACCCAGTACTTC. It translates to CASSYSSPGQETQYF.

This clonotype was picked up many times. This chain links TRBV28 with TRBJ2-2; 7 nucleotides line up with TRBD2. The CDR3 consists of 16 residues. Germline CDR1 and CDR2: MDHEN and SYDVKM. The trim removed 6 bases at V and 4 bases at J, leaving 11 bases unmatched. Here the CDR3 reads CASRSSRGRGTGELFF. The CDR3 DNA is TGTGCCAGCAGGTCGAGTCGCGGGAGAGGCACCGGGGAGCTGTTTTTT.

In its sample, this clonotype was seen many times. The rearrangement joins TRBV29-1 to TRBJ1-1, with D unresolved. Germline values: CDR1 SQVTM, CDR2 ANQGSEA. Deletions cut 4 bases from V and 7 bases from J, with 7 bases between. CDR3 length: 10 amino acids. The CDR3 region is CSVAQIEAFF. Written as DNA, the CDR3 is TGCAGCGTTGCACAGATTGAAGCTTTCTTT.

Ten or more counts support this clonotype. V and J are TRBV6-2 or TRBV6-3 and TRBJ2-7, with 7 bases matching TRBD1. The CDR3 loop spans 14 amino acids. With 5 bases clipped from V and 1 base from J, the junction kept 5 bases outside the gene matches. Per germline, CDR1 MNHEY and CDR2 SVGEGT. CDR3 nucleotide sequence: TGTGCCAGCAGTCCATGGGACAGATCCTACGAGCAGTACTTC. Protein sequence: CASSPWDRSYEQYF.

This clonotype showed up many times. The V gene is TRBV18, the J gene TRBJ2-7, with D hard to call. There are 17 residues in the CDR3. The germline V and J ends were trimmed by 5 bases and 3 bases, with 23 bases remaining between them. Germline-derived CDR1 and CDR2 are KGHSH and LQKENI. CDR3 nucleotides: TGTGCCAGCTCAAGGGAAGGCCGGGTGGTCAGCTACTACGAGCAGTACTTC. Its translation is CASSREGRVVSYYEQYF.

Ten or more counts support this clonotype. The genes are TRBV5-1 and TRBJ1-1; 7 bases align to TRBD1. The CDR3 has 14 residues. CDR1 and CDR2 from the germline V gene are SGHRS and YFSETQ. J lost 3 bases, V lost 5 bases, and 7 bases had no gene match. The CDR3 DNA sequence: TGCGCCAGCAGACCCCGACAGGGCGACACTGAAGCTTTCTTT. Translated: CASRPRQGDTEAFF.

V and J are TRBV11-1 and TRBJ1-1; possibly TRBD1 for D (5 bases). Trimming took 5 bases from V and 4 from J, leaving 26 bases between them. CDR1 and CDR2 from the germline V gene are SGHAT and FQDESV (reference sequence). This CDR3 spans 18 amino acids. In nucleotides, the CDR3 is TGTGCCAGCAGCCCCTACCAACCCGGGGCCGGAGATGGCACTGAAGCTTTCTTT. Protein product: CASSPYQPGAGDGTEAFF.

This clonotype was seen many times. CDR3 coding DNA: TGCAGTGCTTCTGGACAGGGGGCAGACTACGAGCAGTACTTC. This translates into CSASGQGADYEQYF. The chain employs TRBV20-1 and TRBJ2-7; 11 bases agree with TRBD1. With V trimmed by 5 bases and J by 3 bases, 6 bases remained unmatched. The CDR3 length is 14 residues. Germline CDR1 is DFQATT and CDR2 is SNEGSKA (reference sequence).

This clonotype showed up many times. CDR3 DNA sequence: TGCGCCAGCAGCTTGGCAGCAAGCCCTGAAGCTTTCTTT. Protein: CASSLAASPEAFF. The chain combines TRBV5-1 with TRBJ1-1; D gene unclear. Germline values: CDR1 SGHRS, CDR2 YFSETQ. The V end was cut by 0 bases, the J end by 6 bases, with 9 bases between. The CDR3 has 13 residues.

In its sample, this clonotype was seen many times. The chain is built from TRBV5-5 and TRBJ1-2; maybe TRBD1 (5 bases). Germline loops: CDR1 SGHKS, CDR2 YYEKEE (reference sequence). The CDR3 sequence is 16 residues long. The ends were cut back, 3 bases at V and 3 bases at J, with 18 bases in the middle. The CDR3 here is CASSWTAGPGDYGYTF. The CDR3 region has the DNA TGTGCCAGCAGCTGGACCGCCGGGCCGGGGGACTATGGCTACACCTTC.

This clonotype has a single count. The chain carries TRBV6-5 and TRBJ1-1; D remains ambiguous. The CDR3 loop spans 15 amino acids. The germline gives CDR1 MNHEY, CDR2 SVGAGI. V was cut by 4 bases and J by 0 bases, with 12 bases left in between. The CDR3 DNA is TGTGCCAGCAGTTCGGACGTACTCATGAACACTGAAGCTTTCTTT. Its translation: CASSSDVLMNTEAFF.

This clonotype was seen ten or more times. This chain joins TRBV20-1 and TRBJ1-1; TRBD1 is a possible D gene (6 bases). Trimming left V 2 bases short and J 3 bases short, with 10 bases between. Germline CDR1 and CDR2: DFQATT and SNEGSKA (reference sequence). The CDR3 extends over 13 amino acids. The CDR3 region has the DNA TGCAGTGCTAGAAGTGGGGGCCACACTGAAGCTTTCTTT. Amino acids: CSARSGGHTEAFF.

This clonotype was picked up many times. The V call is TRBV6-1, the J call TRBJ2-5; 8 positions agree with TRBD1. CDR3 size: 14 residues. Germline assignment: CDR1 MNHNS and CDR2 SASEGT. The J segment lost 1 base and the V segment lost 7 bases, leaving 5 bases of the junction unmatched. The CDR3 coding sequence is TGTGCCAGCATACCAGGGGGCGGCCAAGAGACCCAGTACTTC. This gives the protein CASIPGGGQETQYF.

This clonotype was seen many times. In nucleotides, the CDR3 is TGTGCCAGCAGTGAAGCGACAGACACCGGGGAGCTGTTTTTT. As protein: CASSEATDTGELFF. The J gene is TRBJ2-2, the V gene TRBV6-1; TRBD1 is a possible D gene (5 bases). CDR1 is MNHNS and CDR2 is SASEGT in the germline V gene. The CDR3 runs 14 residues. V was shortened by 0 bases and J by 3 bases, with 5 bases between the two germline ends.

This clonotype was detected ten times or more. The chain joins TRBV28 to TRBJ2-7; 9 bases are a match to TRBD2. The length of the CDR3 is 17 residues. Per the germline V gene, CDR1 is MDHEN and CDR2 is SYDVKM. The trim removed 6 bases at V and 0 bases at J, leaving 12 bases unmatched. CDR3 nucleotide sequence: TGTGCCAGCAGACCCACTAGCGGGCATTTTCACTCCTACGAGCAGTACTTC. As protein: CASRPTSGHFHSYEQYF.

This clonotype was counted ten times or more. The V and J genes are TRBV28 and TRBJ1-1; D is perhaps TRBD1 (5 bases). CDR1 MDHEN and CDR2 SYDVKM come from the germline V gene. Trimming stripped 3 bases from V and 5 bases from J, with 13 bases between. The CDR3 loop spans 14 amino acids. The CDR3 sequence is CASSFGAAGTEAFF. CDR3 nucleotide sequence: TGTGCCAGCAGTTTCGGGGCAGCGGGGACTGAAGCTTTCTTT.

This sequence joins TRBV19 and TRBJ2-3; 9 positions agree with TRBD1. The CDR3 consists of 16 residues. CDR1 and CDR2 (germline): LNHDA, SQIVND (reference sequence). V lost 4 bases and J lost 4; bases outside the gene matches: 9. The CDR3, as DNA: TGTGCCAGTAGTACTCGGACAGGGGAACGGCCAGATACGCAGTATTTT. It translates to CASSTRTGERPDTQYF. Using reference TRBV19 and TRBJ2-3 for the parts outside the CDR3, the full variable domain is DGGITQSPKYLFRKEGQNVTLSCEQNLNHDAMYWYRQDPGQGLRLIYYSQIVNDFQKGDIAEGYSVSREKKESFPLTVTSAQKNPTAFYLCASSTRTGERPDTQYFGPGTRLTVL.

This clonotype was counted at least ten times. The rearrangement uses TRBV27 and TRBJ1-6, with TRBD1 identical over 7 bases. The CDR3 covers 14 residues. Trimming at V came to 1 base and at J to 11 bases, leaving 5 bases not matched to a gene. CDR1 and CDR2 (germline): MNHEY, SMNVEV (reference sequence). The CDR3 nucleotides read TGTGCCAGCAGTTTATACCCACAGGGGACACCCCTCCACTTT. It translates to CASSLYPQGTPLHF.

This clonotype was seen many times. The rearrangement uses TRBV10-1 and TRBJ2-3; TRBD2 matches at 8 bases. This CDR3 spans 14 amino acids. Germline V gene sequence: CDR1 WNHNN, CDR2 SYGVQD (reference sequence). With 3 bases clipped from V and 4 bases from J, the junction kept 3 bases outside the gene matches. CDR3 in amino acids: CASSDTGRADTQYF. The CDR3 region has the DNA TGCGCCAGCAGTGATACCGGGAGGGCAGATACGCAGTATTTT.

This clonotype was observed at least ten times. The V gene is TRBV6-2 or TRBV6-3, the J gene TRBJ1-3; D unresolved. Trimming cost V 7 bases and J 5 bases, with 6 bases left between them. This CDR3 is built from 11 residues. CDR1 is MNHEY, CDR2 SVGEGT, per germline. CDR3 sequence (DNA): TGTGCCAGCACCAAAAGAAACACCATATATTTT. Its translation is CASTKRNTIYF.

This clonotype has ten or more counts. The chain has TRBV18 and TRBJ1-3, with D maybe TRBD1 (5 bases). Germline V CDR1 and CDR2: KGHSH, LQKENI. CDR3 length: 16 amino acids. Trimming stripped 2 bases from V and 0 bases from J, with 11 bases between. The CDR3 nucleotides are TGTGCCAGCTCACCAGCGGGACTCAGCTCTGGAAACACCATATATTTT. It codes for CASSPAGLSSGNTIYF. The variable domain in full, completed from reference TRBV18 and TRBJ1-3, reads NAGVMQNPRHLVRRRGQEARLRCSPMKGHSHVYWYRQLPEEGLKFMVYLQKENIIDESGMPKERFSAEFPKEGPSILRIQQVVRGDSAAYFCASSPAGLSSGNTIYFGEGSWLTVV.